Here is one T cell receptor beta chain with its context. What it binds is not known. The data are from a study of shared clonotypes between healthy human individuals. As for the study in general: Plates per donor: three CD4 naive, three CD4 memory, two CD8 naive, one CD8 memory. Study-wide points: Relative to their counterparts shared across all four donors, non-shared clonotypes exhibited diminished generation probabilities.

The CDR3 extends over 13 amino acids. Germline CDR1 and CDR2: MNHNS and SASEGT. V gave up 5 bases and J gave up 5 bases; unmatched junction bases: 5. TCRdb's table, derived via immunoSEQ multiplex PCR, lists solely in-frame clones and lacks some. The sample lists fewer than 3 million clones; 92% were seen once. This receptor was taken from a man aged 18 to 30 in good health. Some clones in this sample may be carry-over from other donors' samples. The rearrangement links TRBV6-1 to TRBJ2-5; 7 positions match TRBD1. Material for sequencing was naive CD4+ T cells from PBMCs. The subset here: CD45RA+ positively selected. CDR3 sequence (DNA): TGTGCCAGCAGTCGAGGGGGCCCTGAGACCCAGTACTTC. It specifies CASSRGGPETQYF.